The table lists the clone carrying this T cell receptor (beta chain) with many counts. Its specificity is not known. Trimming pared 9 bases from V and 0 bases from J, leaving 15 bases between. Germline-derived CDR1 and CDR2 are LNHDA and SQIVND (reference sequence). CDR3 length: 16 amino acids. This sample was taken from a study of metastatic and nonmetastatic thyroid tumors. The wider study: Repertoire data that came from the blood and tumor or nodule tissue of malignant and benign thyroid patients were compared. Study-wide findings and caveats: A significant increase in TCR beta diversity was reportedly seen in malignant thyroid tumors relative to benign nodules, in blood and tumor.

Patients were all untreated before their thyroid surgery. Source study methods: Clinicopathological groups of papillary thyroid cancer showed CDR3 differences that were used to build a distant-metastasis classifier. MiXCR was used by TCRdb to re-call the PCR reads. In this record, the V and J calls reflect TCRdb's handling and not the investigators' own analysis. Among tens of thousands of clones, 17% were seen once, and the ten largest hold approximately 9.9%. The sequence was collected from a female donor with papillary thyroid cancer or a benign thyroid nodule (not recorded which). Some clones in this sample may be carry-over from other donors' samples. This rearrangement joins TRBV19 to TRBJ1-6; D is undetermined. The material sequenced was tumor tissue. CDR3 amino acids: CASTISHVSYNSPLHF. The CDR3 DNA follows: TGTGCCAGCACTATCTCGCACGTCTCCTATAATTCACCCCTCCACTTT.